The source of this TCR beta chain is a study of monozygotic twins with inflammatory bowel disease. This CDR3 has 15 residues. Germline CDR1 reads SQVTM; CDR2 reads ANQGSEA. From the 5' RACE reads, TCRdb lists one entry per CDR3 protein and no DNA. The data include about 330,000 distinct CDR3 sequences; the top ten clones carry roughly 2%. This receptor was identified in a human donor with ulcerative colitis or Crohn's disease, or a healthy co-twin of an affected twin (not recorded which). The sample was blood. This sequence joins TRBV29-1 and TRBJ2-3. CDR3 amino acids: CSVEDIGRNTDTQYF.